The rows below give T cell receptor beta chains drawn from one sample of a study of T-cell memory formation after mild COVID-19. A single record per CDR3 protein comes from TCRdb applying MiXCR to the 5' RACE reads. The data contain about 470,000 distinct CDR3 sequences, around 27% of them singletons. Sequences were obtained from PBMCs or a T cell subset sorted from them (not recorded which). The receptors were gathered from an adult woman who had mild COVID-19 (a few samples of this study predate the infection). Cell type and time point are not known. CDR3s include the opening cysteine and the closing phenylalanine or tryptophan. Clone size, where shown, is once, few, many, or a class for clones that have expanded.

CASSQPGLAGRGELFF,once,TRBJ2-2,TRBV3-1
CASSFLRGSTDTQYF,many,TRBJ2-3,TRBV12-3/TRBV12-4
CASRSRDRGIGYTF,.,TRBJ1-2,TRBV6-1
CASSSRGGASTDTQYF,.,TRBJ2-3,TRBV12-3/TRBV12-4
CASTEGRDPTSRQYF,few,TRBJ2-7,TRBV6-6
CASSRDLSNQPQHF,.,TRBJ1-5,TRBV2
CSVERFAGPNTGELFF,few,TRBJ2-2,TRBV29-1
CASSQVAGLMAEAFF,.,TRBJ1-1,TRBV4-1
CASSSITHRDGYNYEQYF,few,TRBJ2-7,TRBV6-5
CASSLNLNYGYTF,.,TRBJ1-2,TRBV5-5
CATSQGGELFF,few,TRBJ2-2,TRBV24-1
CASSPGRTSGRRADTQYF,few,TRBJ2-3,TRBV6-2/TRBV6-3
CASSLQGANTEAFF,many,TRBJ1-1,TRBV5-1
CASSTPGTGELFF,few,TRBJ2-2,TRBV18
CSARRGFFGTDTQYF,.,TRBJ2-3,TRBV20-1
CASSFSPMVRKETQYF,few,TRBJ2-5,TRBV11-2
CASNFPGHQETQYF,.,TRBJ2-5,TRBV7-8
CASTSGGPEAFF,.,TRBJ1-1,TRBV5-1
CSARVGGFTYEQYF,.,TRBJ2-7,TRBV20-1
CASSEQRVPYEQYF,few,TRBJ2-7,TRBV6-1
CSASLHRYNEQFF,few,TRBJ2-1,TRBV20-1
CASSQVSDWQETQYF,once,TRBJ2-5,TRBV4-1
CATAGVALFF,.,TRBJ2-2,TRBV11-2
CASSLVGTVGRQPQHF,.,TRBJ1-5,TRBV5-8
CASSSGDYLSTDTQYF,.,TRBJ2-3,TRBV7-6
CASSLGWGSSGANVLTF,.,TRBJ2-6,TRBV5-6
CASSRAGGHETQYF,.,TRBJ2-5,TRBV7-7
CASTPTGGANVLTF,.,TRBJ2-6,TRBV27
CASSLGTPPLYGYTF,.,TRBJ1-2,TRBV7-2
CATAEASAISYEQYF,few,TRBJ2-7,TRBV28
CASSQSGLAGGGSYEQYF,few,TRBJ2-7,TRBV4-2
CASSAKTGAASYEQYF,few,TRBJ2-7,TRBV5-1
CASSLAGGGGQPQHF,.,TRBJ1-5,TRBV5-1
CATSDPRLAGGIGASYNEQFF,.,TRBJ2-1,TRBV24-1
CASSQHSTGSSYEQYF,.,TRBJ2-7,TRBV4-3
CSAIPGNYGYTF,.,TRBJ1-2,TRBV20-1
CASSLVPPSGTGELFF,many,TRBJ2-2,TRBV7-9
CASSFGEDTEAFF,few,TRBJ1-1,TRBV12-3/TRBV12-4
CASSFGGFGGEQFF,.,TRBJ2-1,TRBV7-9
CASSSGTAGSSETQYF,.,TRBJ2-5,TRBV2
CASSLAGGGSTEAFF,.,TRBJ1-1,TRBV5-4
CASSTRFLGHNEQFF,few,TRBJ2-1,TRBV12-3/TRBV12-4
CASSPRWAGPYEQYF,few,TRBJ2-7,TRBV6-2/TRBV6-3
CASSYAVTNTEAFF,.,TRBJ1-1,TRBV6-2/TRBV6-3
CATTQWDTLNTEAFF,.,TRBJ1-1,TRBV4-1
CASSGTGTPGMQFF,few,TRBJ2-1,TRBV5-1
CASSRSTNTEAFF,few,TRBJ1-1,TRBV12-3/TRBV12-4
CASSLLIRNTGELFF,.,TRBJ2-2,TRBV7-6
CASSPGQAGSYGYTF,.,TRBJ1-2,TRBV5-1
CASSLTVRFRGAYEQYF,.,TRBJ2-7,TRBV5-6
CAWSSANTEAFF,few,TRBJ1-1,TRBV30
CASSLGPGQGGSPLHF,.,TRBJ1-6,TRBV5-4
CSEKTSGRYNEQFF,few,TRBJ2-1,TRBV29-1
CASSFVARDYNYNEQFF,few,TRBJ2-1,TRBV7-9
CASSKDSGLVGWSETQYF,few,TRBJ2-5,TRBV3-1
CATSDRSGTANYNEQFF,.,TRBJ2-1,TRBV24-1
CASSQLFAGDGGTGELFF,.,TRBJ2-2,TRBV23-1
CASSLYRGGEQYF,few,TRBJ2-7,TRBV4-3
CASSDAPGTYEQYF,.,TRBJ2-7,TRBV9
CASAGSGTGYSPLHF,few,TRBJ1-6,TRBV30